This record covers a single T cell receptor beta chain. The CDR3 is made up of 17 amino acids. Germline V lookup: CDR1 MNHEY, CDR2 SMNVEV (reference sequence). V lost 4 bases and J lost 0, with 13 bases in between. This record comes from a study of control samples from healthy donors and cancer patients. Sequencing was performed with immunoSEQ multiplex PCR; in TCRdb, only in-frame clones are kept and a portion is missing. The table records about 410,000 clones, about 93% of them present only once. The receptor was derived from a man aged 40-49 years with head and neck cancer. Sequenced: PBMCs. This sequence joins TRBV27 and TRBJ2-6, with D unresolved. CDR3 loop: CASSSQPLYSGANVLTF. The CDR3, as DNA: TGTGCCAGCAGTTCACAACCCCTGTACTCTGGGGCCAACGTCCTGACTTTC.